These 24 T cell receptor beta chains were sequenced from one sample in a study of shared clonotypes between healthy human individuals. Repertoires were generated with immunoSEQ multiplex PCR, while TCRdb's copy carries only in-frame clones and drops some. The table shows some 1.5 million clones, with approximately 98% occurring only once. The sequenced sample consisted of naive CD4+ T cells sorted from blood. Regarding subset: CD45RA+ positively selected. The origin of the receptors is a man aged 25-45 years in good health.

The chain links TRBV7-9 to TRBJ2-5; D unresolved. The CDR3 contains 12 residues. Germline CDR1 and CDR2: SEHNR and FQNEAQ (reference sequence). Trimming pared 3 bases from V and 5 bases from J, leaving 7 bases between. The DNA for the CDR3 is TGTGCCAGCAGCTTCGTAAGCGAGACCCAGTACTTC. It codes for CASSFVSETQYF.

J is TRBJ2-1 and V is TRBV11-2; D is unresolved. Trimming took 5 bases from V and 5 from J, leaving 16 bases between them. The length of the CDR3 is 15 residues. CDR1 and CDR2 from the germline V gene are SGHAT and FQNNGV. The CDR3 DNA reads as TGTGCCAGCAGCCCGCAGATTATGGCCCACAATGAGCAGTTCTTC. Translated, it gives CASSPQIMAHNEQFF.

This clone has only one observation. The rearrangement uses TRBV10-3 and TRBJ2-5; TRBD2 might be the D (5 bases). CDR1 ENHRY and CDR2 SYGVKD come from the germline V gene. V was pared by 0 bases and J by 5 bases, with 10 bases between. This CDR3 spans 14 amino acids. CDR3 protein: CAISESVGSETQYF. The CDR3 coding sequence is TGTGCCATCAGTGAGTCAGTAGGGAGCGAGACCCAGTACTTC.

In its sample, this clone was seen once. V is TRBV15 and J is TRBJ1-1; no clear D. V dropped 0 bases and J dropped 11 bases, with 13 bases sitting between them. CDR1 is LNHNV, CDR2 YYDKDF, per germline (reference sequence). There are 13 residues in the CDR3. The CDR3 region is CATSRDGGWKAFF. The CDR3 DNA sequence: TGTGCCACCAGCAGAGATGGCGGATGGAAGGCTTTCTTT.

The V call is TRBV10-1, the J call TRBJ1-1; D not resolved. V was cut by 6 bases and J by 0 bases, with 8 bases left in between. CDR1 and CDR2 from the germline V gene are WNHNN and SYGVQD (reference sequence). The CDR3 runs 13 residues. CDR3 sequence reads: CASRDGMNTEAFF. Written as DNA, the CDR3 is TGCGCCAGCAGGGACGGAATGAACACTGAAGCTTTCTTT.

The rearrangement uses TRBV7-9 and TRBJ2-1; 7 bases match TRBD2. Unmatched junction bases numbered 6, after V lost 7 bases and J lost 9 bases. The CDR3 totals 12 residues. From germline, CDR1 is SEHNR and CDR2 FQNEAQ (reference sequence). In nucleotides, the CDR3 is TGTGCCAGCAAACGGGGGGAGAGTGAGCAGTTCTTC. It specifies CASKRGESEQFF.

The gene calls are TRBV5-1 and TRBJ2-3; a possible D gene is TRBD2 (6 bases). Germline CDR1 SGHRS, CDR2 YFSETQ. The CDR3 spans 14 residues. V lost 3 bases, J lost 4 bases, and 12 bases lay in between. Written as DNA, the CDR3 is TGCGCCAGCAGCTCCTCTAGCGTTGCAGATACGCAGTATTTT. Its translation: CASSSSSVADTQYF. The variable domain in full, completed from reference TRBV5-1 and TRBJ2-3, reads KAGVTQTPRYLIKTRGQQVTLSCSPISGHRSVSWYQQTPGQGLQFLFEYFSETQRNKGNFPGRFSGRQFSNSRSEMNVSTLELGDSALYLCASSSSSVADTQYFGPGTRLTVL.

V usage is TRBV7-9 and J usage is TRBJ1-4; 7 nucleotides agree with TRBD1. Germline V CDR1 and CDR2: SEHNR, FQNEAQ (reference sequence). The CDR3 contains 14 residues. The V and J ends lost 2 bases and 3 bases, in that order; junction bases with no gene match: 0. This CDR3 is CASSLTGANEKLFF. CDR3 sequence (DNA): TGTGCCAGCAGCTTAACAGGGGCTAATGAAAAACTGTTTTTT.

The genes are TRBV18 and TRBJ2-5, with TRBD1 matching over 9 bases. Germline loops: CDR1 KGHSH, CDR2 LQKENI. Losses at the gene ends were 1 base for V and 1 base for J; bases not matched to a gene: 7. This CDR3 has 17 residues. In nucleotides, the CDR3 is TGTGCCAGCTCACCACTCAGTGGGACAGGGACCCAAGAGACCCAGTACTTC. As protein: CASSPLSGTGTQETQYF.

The chain is built from TRBV7-8 and TRBJ1-3; TRBD1 agrees at 8 bases. CDR1 is SGHVS and CDR2 is FQNEAQ in the germline V gene. There are 15 residues in the CDR3. The J segment lost 0 bases and the V segment lost 6 bases, leaving 4 bases of the junction unmatched. CDR3 sequence reads: CASSQDRASGNTIYF. The CDR3 DNA reads as TGTGCCAGCAGTCAGGACAGGGCCTCTGGAAACACCATATATTTT.

The chain joins TRBV9 to TRBJ2-5, with D perhaps matching TRBD1 (6 bases). Germline CDR1 SGDLS, CDR2 YYNGEE. Between the trimmed V and J ends, which lost 4 bases and 0 bases, there was a span of 16 bases. This CDR3 has 16 amino acids. The CDR3 DNA sequence: TGTGCCAGCAGCAGAGGGACACCGAGGTACCAAGAGACCCAGTACTTC. Protein product: CASSRGTPRYQETQYF.

Remarks on this clone: This CDR3 is also generated by other DNA sequences in the sample. The CDR3 DNA reads as TGTGCCAGCAGCAGAGCGGCGAACACCGGGGAGCTGTTTTTT. This translates into CASSRAANTGELFF. The V call is TRBV19, the J call TRBJ2-2; D is possibly TRBD2 (5 bases). The CDR3 length is 14 residues. V lost 9 bases and J 0 bases, leaving 11 bases between the germline ends. CDR1 is LNHDA and CDR2 is SQIVND in the germline V gene (reference sequence).

This clone appeared once. The chain employs TRBV5-1 and TRBJ2-1; 7 bases are a match to TRBD2. Germline CDR1 reads SGHRS; CDR2 reads YFSETQ. Trimming at V came to 0 bases and at J to 4 bases, leaving 7 bases not matched to a gene. This CDR3 region has 16 residues. In DNA, the CDR3 is TGCGCCAGCAGCTTGGGGGGACTACCCATTTACAATGAGCAGTTCTTC. It codes for CASSLGGLPIYNEQFF.

This chain links TRBV6-5 with TRBJ1-1; D is ambiguous. V was cut by 0 bases and J by 1 base, with 9 bases left in between. This CDR3 is built from 15 residues. Germline V gives CDR1 MNHEY, CDR2 SVGAGI. The DNA for the CDR3 is TGTGCCAGCAGTTACTCGATCATAGGGAACACTGAAGCTTTCTTT. This gives the protein CASSYSIIGNTEAFF.

To note about this clone: Other DNA sequences in the same sample also yield this CDR3. This CDR3 reads CASSLAGDSNQPQHF. Here the CDR3 DNA reads TGTGCCAGCAGTTTGGCAGGGGATAGCAATCAGCCCCAGCATTTT. This rearrangement joins TRBV28 to TRBJ1-5; TRBD1 might be the D (6 bases). V was trimmed by 3 bases and J by 0 bases, leaving 9 bases between them. The CDR3 covers 15 residues. CDR1 MDHEN and CDR2 SYDVKM come from the germline V gene.

The V and J genes are TRBV2 and TRBJ2-5, with D possibly being TRBD1 (6 bases). Germline-derived CDR1 and CDR2 are SNHLY and FYNNEI. Trimming stripped 9 bases from V and 4 bases from J, with 15 bases between. The CDR3 is 13 residues long. The CDR3 bases are TGTGCCAGTTCTACAGGGAATCGAGAGACCCAGTACTTC. This sequence encodes CASSTGNRETQYF.

The chain combines TRBV6-4 with TRBJ1-2; 8 bases fit TRBD1. This CDR3 has 13 residues. The germline V gene encodes CDR1 MRHNA and CDR2 SNTAGT. With 6 bases clipped from V and 4 bases from J, the junction kept 4 bases outside the gene matches. CDR3 protein: CASSRTGGYGYTF. The CDR3 DNA is TGTGCCAGCAGCCGAACAGGGGGCTATGGCTACACCTTC.

The gene calls are TRBV28 and TRBJ2-7; possibly TRBD2 for D (6 bases). The length of the CDR3 is 13 residues. Trimming removed 1 base at V and 7 bases at J, with 11 bases between. The germline V gene has CDR1 MDHEN and CDR2 SYDVKM. The CDR3 DNA reads as TGTGCCAGCAGTTTATATCCGGGGAGGGAGCAGTACTTC. This encodes CASSLYPGREQYF.

This chain joins TRBV5-4 and TRBJ2-2, with 10 bases lining up with TRBD1. Trimming took 1 base from V and 4 from J; bases not matched to a gene: 1. The CDR3 covers 15 residues. CDR1 is SGHNT and CDR2 is YYREEE in the germline V gene (reference sequence). DNA for the CDR3: TGTGCCAGCAGCTTGAGGGACAGGGGCACCGGGGAGCTGTTTTTT. Translation: CASSLRDRGTGELFF.

The V and J genes are TRBV2 and TRBJ2-4; D is possibly TRBD2 (5 bases). The germline CDR1 and CDR2 sequences are SNHLY and FYNNEI. The CDR3 covers 13 residues. The V and J ends lost 4 bases and 10 bases respectively, with 14 bases between them. The CDR3 DNA reads as TGTGCCAGCAGTGTGGAAGGACTCTTTATTCAGTACTTC. Protein sequence: CASSVEGLFIQYF.

Note on this clone: Other nucleotide sequences in the sample specify the same CDR3. V usage is TRBV15 and J usage is TRBJ2-7; D is uncertain. The V end lost 0 bases, the J end lost 3 bases, and 6 bases lay between the germline ends. The germline gives CDR1 LNHNV, CDR2 YYDKDF (reference sequence). The CDR3 is 13 amino acids. This CDR3 is CATSRDLVYEQYF. The CDR3 DNA reads TGTGCCACCAGCAGAGATCTAGTCTACGAGCAGTACTTC.

DNA of the CDR3: TGTGCCAGTGGACAGGGTTACGAGCAGTTCTTC. The encoded protein is CASGQGYEQFF. The chain uses TRBV6-4 and TRBJ2-1; 8 nucleotides line up with TRBD1. Trimming removed 9 bases from V and 10 bases from J; junction bases left unmatched: 5. From germline, CDR1 is MRHNA and CDR2 SNTAGT. The CDR3 sequence is 11 residues long.

V is TRBV7-9 and J is TRBJ1-1; D unclear. The CDR3 totals 14 residues. Germline lookup yields CDR1 SEHNR and CDR2 FQNEAQ (reference sequence). The V and J ends lost 5 bases and 0 bases respectively, with 10 bases between them. The CDR3 nucleotides are TGTGCCAGCAGCGGGGTCAGACTGAACACTGAAGCTTTCTTT. Translated: CASSGVRLNTEAFF. Full variable domain (rest looked up from reference TRBV7-9 and TRBJ1-1): DTGVSQNPRHKITKRGQNVTFRCDPISEHNRLYWYRQTLGQGPEFLTYFQNEAQLEKSRLLSDRFSAERPKGSFSTLEIQRTEQGDSAMYLCASSGVRLNTEAFFGQGTRLTVV.

In its sample, this clone was seen once. The V gene is TRBV11-2, the J gene TRBJ2-7; 9 positions agree with TRBD1. The germline gives CDR1 SGHAT, CDR2 FQNNGV. The CDR3 has 14 amino acids. J lost 4 bases, V lost 3 bases, and 4 bases had no gene match. The CDR3 coding sequence is TGTGCCAGCAGCTTCACACAGGGGGCTTACGAGCAGTACTTC. Translated: CASSFTQGAYEQYF.